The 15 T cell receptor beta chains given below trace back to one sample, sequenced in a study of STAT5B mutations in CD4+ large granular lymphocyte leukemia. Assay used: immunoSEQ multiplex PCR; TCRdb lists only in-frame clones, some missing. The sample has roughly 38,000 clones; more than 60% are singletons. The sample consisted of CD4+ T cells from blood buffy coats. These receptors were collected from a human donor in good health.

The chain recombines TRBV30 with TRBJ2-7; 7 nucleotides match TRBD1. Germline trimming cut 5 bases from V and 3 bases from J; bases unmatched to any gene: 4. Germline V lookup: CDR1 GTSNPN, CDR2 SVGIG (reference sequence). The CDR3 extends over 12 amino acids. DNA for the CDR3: TGTGCCTGGGGGGACAGCCGCTACGAGCAGTACTTC. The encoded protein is CAWGDSRYEQYF.

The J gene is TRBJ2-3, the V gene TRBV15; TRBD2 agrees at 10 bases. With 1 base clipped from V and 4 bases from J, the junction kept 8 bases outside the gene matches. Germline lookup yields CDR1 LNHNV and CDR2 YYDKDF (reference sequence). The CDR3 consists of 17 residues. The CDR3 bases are TGTGCCACCAGCAGAGGGGGACTAGCGCGTTTCGCAGATACGCAGTATTTT. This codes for CATSRGGLARFADTQYF.

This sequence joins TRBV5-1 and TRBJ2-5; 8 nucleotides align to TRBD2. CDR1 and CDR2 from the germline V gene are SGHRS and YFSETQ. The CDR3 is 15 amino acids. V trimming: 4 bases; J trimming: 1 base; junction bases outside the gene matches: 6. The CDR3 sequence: CASSDSGVSQETQYF. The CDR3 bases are TGCGCCAGCAGCGATAGCGGGGTCTCCCAAGAGACCCAGTACTTC.

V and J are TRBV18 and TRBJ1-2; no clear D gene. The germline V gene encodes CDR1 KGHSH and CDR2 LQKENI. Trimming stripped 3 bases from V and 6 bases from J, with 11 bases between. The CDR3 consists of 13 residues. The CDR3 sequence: CASSPTEADGYTF. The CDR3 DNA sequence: TGTGCCAGCTCACCGACCGAGGCCGATGGCTACACCTTC.

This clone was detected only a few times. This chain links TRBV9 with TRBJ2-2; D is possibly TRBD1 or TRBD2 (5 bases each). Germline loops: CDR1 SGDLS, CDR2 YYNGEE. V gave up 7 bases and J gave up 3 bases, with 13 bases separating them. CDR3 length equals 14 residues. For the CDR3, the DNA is TGTGCCAGCTCCGGCAGGGACGACACCGGGGAGCTGTTTTTT. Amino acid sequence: CASSGRDDTGELFF.

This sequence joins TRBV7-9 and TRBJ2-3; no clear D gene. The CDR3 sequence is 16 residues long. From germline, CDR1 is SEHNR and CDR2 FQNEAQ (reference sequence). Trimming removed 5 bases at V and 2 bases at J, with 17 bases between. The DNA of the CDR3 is TGTGCCAGCAGCCAGAAGCTGGGCGGAGTCACAGATACGCAGTATTTT. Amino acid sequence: CASSQKLGGVTDTQYF.

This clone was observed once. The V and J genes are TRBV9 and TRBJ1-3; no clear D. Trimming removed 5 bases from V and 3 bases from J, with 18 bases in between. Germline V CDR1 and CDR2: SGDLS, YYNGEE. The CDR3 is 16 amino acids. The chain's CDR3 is CASSPGWRAYGNTIYF. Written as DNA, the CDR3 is TGTGCCAGCAGTCCCGGATGGAGGGCTTATGGAAACACCATATATTTT.

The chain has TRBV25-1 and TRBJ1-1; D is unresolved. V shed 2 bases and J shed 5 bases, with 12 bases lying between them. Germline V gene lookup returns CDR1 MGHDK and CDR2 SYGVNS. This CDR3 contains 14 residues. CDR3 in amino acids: CASSEPTLGTEAFF. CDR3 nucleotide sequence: TGTGCCAGCAGTGAACCGACCCTGGGGACTGAAGCTTTCTTT.

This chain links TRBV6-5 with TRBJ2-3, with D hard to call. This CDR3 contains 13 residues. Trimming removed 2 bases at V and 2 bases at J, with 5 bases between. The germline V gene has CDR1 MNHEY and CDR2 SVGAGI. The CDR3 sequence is CASSYSYTDTQYF. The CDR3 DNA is TGTGCCAGCAGTTACAGCTACACAGATACGCAGTATTTT.

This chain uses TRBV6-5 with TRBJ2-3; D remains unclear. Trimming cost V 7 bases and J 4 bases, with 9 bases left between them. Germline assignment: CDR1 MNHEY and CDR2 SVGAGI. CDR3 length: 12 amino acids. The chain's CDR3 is CASIDQSDTQYF. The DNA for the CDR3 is TGTGCCAGCATCGATCAATCAGATACGCAGTATTTT.

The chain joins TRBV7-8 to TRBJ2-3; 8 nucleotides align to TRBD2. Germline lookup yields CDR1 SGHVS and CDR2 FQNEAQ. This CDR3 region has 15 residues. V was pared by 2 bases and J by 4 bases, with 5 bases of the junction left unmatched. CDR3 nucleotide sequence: TGTGCCAGCAGCTTAATGGGTAGCGGGGCAGATACGCAGTATTTT. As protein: CASSLMGSGADTQYF.

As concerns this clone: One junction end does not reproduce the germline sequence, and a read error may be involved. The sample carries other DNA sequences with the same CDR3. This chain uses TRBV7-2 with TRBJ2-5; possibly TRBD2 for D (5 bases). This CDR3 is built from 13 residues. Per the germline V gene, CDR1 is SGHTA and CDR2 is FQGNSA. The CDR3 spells CASSFAGQETQYF. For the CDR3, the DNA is TGTGCCAGCAGCTTCGCGGGCCAAGAGACTCAGTACTTC. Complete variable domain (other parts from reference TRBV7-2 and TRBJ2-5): GAGVSQSPSNKVTEKGKDVELRCDPISGHTALYWYRQSLGQGLEFLIYFQGNSAPDKSGLPSDRFSAERTGGSVSTLTIQRTQQEDSAVYLCASSFAGQETQYFGPGTRLLVL.

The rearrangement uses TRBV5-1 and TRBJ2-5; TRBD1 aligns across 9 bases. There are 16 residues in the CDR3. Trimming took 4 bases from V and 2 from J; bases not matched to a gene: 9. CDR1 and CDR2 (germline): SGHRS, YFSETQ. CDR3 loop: CASSPVGTGRQETQYF. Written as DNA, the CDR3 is TGCGCCAGCAGCCCGGTCGGGACAGGGAGACAAGAGACCCAGTACTTC.

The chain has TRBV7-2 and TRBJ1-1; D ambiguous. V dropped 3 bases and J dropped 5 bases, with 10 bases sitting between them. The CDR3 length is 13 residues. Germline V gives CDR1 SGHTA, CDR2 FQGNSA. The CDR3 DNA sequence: TGTGCCAGCAGCTTTGAGGCCCAGACTGAAGCTTTCTTT. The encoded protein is CASSFEAQTEAFF.

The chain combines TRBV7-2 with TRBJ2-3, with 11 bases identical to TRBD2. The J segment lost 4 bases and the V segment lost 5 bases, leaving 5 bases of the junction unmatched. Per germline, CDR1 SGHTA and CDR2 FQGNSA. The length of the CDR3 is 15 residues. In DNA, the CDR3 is TGTGCCAGCAGCATTAGCGGGAGGGGCCCAGATACGCAGTATTTT. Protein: CASSISGRGPDTQYF.